This T cell receptor (beta chain) was sequenced for a study of shared clonotypes between healthy human individuals (dated by TCRdb to 2020 to 2021). Broadly, across the study: The cohort included three men and a couple of women between 18 and 49 years of age. Per donor, three plates each were used for CD4 naive and CD4 memory, two for CD8 naive, and one for CD8 memory. To estimate repertoire size and how much clonotype sharing occurs between individuals, the study deeply sequenced the blood TCR repertoires of five healthy adults. Different laboratories and diverse techniques were used to prepare libraries and sequence TCR repertoires, to increase sequencing depth and limit assay-specific biases. Per donor, leukapheresis produced somewhere between about 0.94 and 10 billion PBMCs.

Germline trimming: 2 bases from V, 5 bases from J; junction bases outside gene matches: 7. The germline V gene specifies MDHEN as CDR1 and SYDVKM as CDR2. The CDR3 spans 15 residues, from the cysteine through the phenylalanine. The kept DNA is CDR3 alone, 45 bases in frame from the first base. Using the deep immunoSEQ assay, multiplex PCR amplified TCR CDR3 regions from genomic DNA. Extracted genomic DNA from each cell subset was distributed evenly across all wells of several immunoSEQ 96-well plates, and each plate was treated as a replicate. For sorted subsets, each replicate PCR was loaded with 200 to 250 ng genomic DNA, equivalent to roughly 30,000 T cell genomes. Purified libraries were quantified with a Qubit 3.0 fluorometer, sized on a Bioanalyzer 2100, and re-quantified with the KAPA Library Quantification kit. Every immunoSEQ 96-well plate was sequenced on a separate single-read 150-cycle Illumina NextSeq 550 flow cell. The source study handled its data this way. Because the immunoSEQ output included only junctional sequences and no quality scores, the filtering could not be the same as the filtering used for full-length reads. Sequences were annotated with PyIR, a Python wrapper for IgBLAST v1.9, using IMGT germline references to assign V/J genes and CDR3. Reads were filtered out if the reads had weak V/J assignments (E-value above 1e-6), no CDR3, stop codons, out-of-frame junctions, or ambiguous translated residues. V3J clonotypes were defined as sequences sharing an identical inferred V gene, J gene, and CDR3 amino acid sequence. Percentage overlap between repertoires was calculated by dividing the number of shared unique clonotypes by the size of the smaller repertoire. Richness of each repertoire was evaluated using RTK rarefaction, the Chao1 estimator, and Recon v2.1 estimates of unobserved clonotypes. For all TCRbeta clonotypes obtained by the gDNA method from a few donors, generation probabilities were computed with OLGA. Imported from immuneACCESS, the table was reduced by TCRdb to in-frame sequences with V and J called. These copies leave out some clones; in studies compared against another copy, an unresolved V gene accounts for under half, and the cause of the remainder is not known. D and trimming were read from the DNA, whereas the V and J calls and clone size are those reported in that table. The sample table holds 150,000 to 200,000 clones, of which approximately 61% were seen once. The ten largest clones represent under 11% of the sample.

As to this clone: Its specific antigen is unknown. No much larger clone exists at a distance of one base, and base qualities are not known.

Healthy HIV-negative adults with no recently reported acute infections or vaccinations were included as donors. Every donor was a Caucasian adult residing in Nashville, Tennessee, USA. CD4+ T cells were enriched through magnetic negative selection, after which naive cells were positively selected on CD45RA and the remaining negative fraction served as the memory subset. Blood was obtained by leukapheresis, after which PBMCs were separated by Ficoll-Histopaque density gradient centrifugation and cryopreserved in liquid nitrogen vapor phase. Analytical flow cytometry was used to check the purity and quantity of every magnetically sorted T cell population. Genomic DNA was isolated from each sorted fraction and quantified by UV absorbance on a Nanodrop 2000c. Results the study describes overall, beyond this receptor: Compared with non-shared clonotypes, clonotypes shared by all four sorted-subset donors had higher generation probabilities. Pairwise subsampling indicated that sequencing depth was expected to affect the degree of clonotype sharing among donors. Only blood was sampled, and tissue TCR repertoires likely differ from those in blood. Naive subsets generally had larger estimated clonotype richness than memory subsets. The genetic and exposure-history diversity represented was limited by the small number of donors. Even with the large sequencing depth, rarefaction of the sorted-subset datasets indicated that sequencing was incomplete. Sharing across a few donors was observed for around 5% of naive CD4, less than 4% of naive CD8, over 2% of memory CD4, and about 0.4% of memory CD8 clonotypes.

The TCR comes from a man aged 25-45 years in good health. The sequence joins TRBV28 to TRBJ1-1; the junction holds 8 bases that match TRBD1. The sample was memory CD4+ T cells sorted from blood. The cell subset or site label, as the study defines it: CD45RA-negative fraction. The DNA reads TGTGCCAGCAGTTTAATTACAGGGGGGCGGACTGAAGCTTTCTTT. This codes for CASSLITGGRTEAFF. Here the CDR3 is joined to the reference TRBV28 and TRBJ1-1 genes, and the full variable domain is: DVKVTQSSRYLVKRTGEKVFLECVQDMDHENMFWYRQDPGLGLRLIYFSYDVKMKEKGDIPEGYSVSREKKERFSLILESASTNQTSMYLCASSLITGGRTEAFFGQGTRLTVV.